Below are 2 T cell receptor beta chains sequenced from a single sample in a study of a mutant IDH1 vaccine in newly diagnosed glioma. Data came from immunoSEQ multiplex PCR; TCRdb stores just in-frame clones and leaves some out. Among around 50,000 clones listed, roughly 80% were seen once. Antigens for these TCRs are unknown. Documented time point: week 47, end of study. Doses of 300 ug of mutant IDH1 20-mer peptide were given with topical imiquimod. The source material was PBMCs, sampled from a glioma patient whose treatment included an IDH1 peptide vaccine. The receptor source for this set is a woman aged 25 to 39 with glioma. Some clones in this sample may be carry-over from other donors' samples.

The CDR3 sequence: CASSPAGAESDTQYF. The CDR3 DNA follows: TGTGCCAGCAGCCCCGCGGGGGCAGAATCAGATACGCAGTATTTT. The genes are TRBV9 and TRBJ2-3; possibly TRBD2 for D (7 bases). Trimming cost V 4 bases and J 4 bases, with 16 bases left between them. CDR1 is SGDLS, CDR2 YYNGEE, per germline. This CDR3 region has 15 residues.

V usage is TRBV9 and J usage is TRBJ2-7; D uncertain. V was clipped by 0 bases and J by 2 bases, with 12 bases between them. This CDR3 is 15 amino acids long. Germline V lookup: CDR1 SGDLS, CDR2 YYNGEE. CDR3 DNA: TGTGCCAGCAGCGTAGGAAGGGCCCAAGCCTACGAGCAGTACTTC. Its translation is CASSVGRAQAYEQYF.